The following is a T cell receptor beta chain sequence with its context. Its antigen specificity is not known. Nothing much larger sits one base from this clone, and base qualities are not available. This sample stems from a study of neoadjuvant nivolumab and ipilimumab in lung cancer (dated by TCRdb to 2018 to 2020). About the study as a whole: Intravenous nivolumab was dosed at 3 mg/kg on days 1, 15 and 29, and in the combination arm ipilimumab 1 mg/kg was added on day 1 only. Matched pretherapy and resected tumor pairs were analyzed from seven patients, of whom four had been treated with nivolumab and three with nivolumab plus ipilimumab. The primary endpoint of the trial was the rate of major pathologic response (MPR) in the intention-to-treat population of each study arm. TCR repertoires were compared between pretherapy (baseline) peripheral blood and tumors resected at surgery after neoadjuvant immune checkpoint blockade. The trial treated approximately 46 patients with operable NSCLC: some 23 were randomized to nivolumab monotherapy and around 21 to nivolumab plus ipilimumab.

General study outcomes and caveats: A positive correlation was observed between pretherapy blood TCR richness and richness in tumors resected after neoadjuvant therapy (Spearman R of about 0.8). From pretherapy to surgery, tumor T-cell richness and clonality increased in three of three dual-therapy tumors but in only two of four nivolumab-treated tumors. Greater TCR richness and clonality were observed in resected tumors than in tumor-adjacent uninvolved lung, and increases were observed in more dual-therapy-treated tumors. No significant correlation was found between TCR clonality and pathologic tumor regression, and only a single major-pathologic-response sample was available for the analysis of TCR clonality versus pathologic tumor regression. TCR sequencing was performed in a small number of samples.

Per the publication, the time point label means: at surgical resection after neoadjuvant nivolumab +/- ipilimumab. The samples were taken from NEOSTAR, a phase 2 randomized trial in operable NSCLC that tested neoadjuvant nivolumab or nivolumab plus ipilimumab, followed by surgery. The CDR3 goes from the cysteine to the phenylalanine over 19 residues. Here the CDR3 DNA is all that survives: 57 bases in frame from base 1. For CDR1 and CDR2, the germline V gene lists LGHNA and YSLEER. V gives up 0 bases and J gives up 0 bases, and the segment between their germline ends measures 15 bases. The library came from the immunoSEQ multiplex PCR assay. On the authors' methods: Richness and clonality were used to summarize the repertoires, and clones that significantly expanded or contracted between pre- and post-therapy samples were identified. In its TCRdb copy, this immuneACCESS table keeps in-frame sequences only and misses some clones. Where compared with another copy, unresolved V genes explain less than half of these, and the others have no known cause. From that table come the V and J calls and clone size; the DNA was used to work out D and trimming. This sample comprises about 27,000 clones, 76% of them detected only once. The ten top clones hold 15% to 20% of the sample.

The V gene is TRBV4-3 and the J gene is TRBJ1-6, with the D gene not confidently named. The sequence was collected from an adult with non-small cell lung cancer. Source: tumor tissue, taken after neoadjuvant nivolumab, alone or with ipilimumab, at or shortly before surgery. The CDR3 here reads CASSQDGRTGSSYNSPLHF. The DNA sequence is given as TGCGCCAGCAGCCAAGATGGGAGGACGGGAAGCTCCTATAATTCACCCCTCCACTTT.